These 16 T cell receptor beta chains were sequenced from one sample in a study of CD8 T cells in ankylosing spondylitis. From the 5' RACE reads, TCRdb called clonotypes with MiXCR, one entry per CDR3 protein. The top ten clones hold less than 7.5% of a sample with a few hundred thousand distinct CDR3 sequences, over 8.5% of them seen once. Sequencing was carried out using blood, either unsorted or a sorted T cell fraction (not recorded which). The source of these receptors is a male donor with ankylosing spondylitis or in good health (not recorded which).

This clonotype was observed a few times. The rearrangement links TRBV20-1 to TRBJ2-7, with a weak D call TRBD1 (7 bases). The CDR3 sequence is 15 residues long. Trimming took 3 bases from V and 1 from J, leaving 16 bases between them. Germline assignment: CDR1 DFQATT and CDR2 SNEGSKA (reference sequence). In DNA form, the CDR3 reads TGCAGTGCTAGGGATAACAGGGGAGGTTCCTACGAGCAGTACTTC. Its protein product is CSARDNRGGSYEQYF.

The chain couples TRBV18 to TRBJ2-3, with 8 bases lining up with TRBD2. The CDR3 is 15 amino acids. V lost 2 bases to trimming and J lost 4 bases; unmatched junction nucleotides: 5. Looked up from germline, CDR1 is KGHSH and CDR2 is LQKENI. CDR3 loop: CASSPVSGAPDTQYF. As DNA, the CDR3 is TGTGCCAGCTCACCAGTTAGCGGGGCGCCAGATACGCAGTATTTT.

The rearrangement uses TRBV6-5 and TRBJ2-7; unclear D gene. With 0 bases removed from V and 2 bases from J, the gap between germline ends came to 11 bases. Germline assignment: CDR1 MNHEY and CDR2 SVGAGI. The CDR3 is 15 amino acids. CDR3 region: CASSYSGPSTYEQYF. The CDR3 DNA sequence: TGTGCCAGCAGTTACTCAGGTCCTTCAACCTACGAGCAGTACTTC.

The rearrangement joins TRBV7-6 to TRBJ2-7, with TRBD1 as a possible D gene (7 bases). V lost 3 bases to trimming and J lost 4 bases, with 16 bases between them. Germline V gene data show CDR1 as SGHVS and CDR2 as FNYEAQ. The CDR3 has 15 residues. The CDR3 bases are TGTGCCAGCAGCTTGGACGGCGGGACAGATTACGAGCAGTACTTC. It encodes CASSLDGGTDYEQYF. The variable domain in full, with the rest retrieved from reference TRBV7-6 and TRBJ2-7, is GAGVSQSPRYKVTKRGQDVALRCDPISGHVSLYWYRQALGQGPEFLTYFNYEAQQDKSGLPNDRFSAERPEGSISTLTIQRTEQRDSAMYRCASSLDGGTDYEQYFGPGTRLTVT.

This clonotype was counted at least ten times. CDR3 amino acids: CSAFPPLAGFSNEQFF. CDR3 bases: TGCAGTGCTTTCCCACCTCTAGCGGGATTTTCTAATGAGCAGTTCTTC. This rearrangement joins TRBV20-1 to TRBJ2-1; TRBD2 aligns across 9 bases. The CDR3 extends over 16 amino acids. The V gene's germline CDR1 is DFQATT and CDR2 SNEGSKA (reference sequence). V dropped 5 bases and J dropped 7; count of bases not matched to a gene: 15.

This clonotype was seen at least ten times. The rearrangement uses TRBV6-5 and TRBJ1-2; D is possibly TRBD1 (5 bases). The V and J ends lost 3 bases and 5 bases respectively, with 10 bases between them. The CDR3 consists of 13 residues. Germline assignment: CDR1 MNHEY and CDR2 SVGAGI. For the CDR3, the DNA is TGTGCCAGCAGTTATCACAGGACATATGGCTACACCTTC. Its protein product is CASSYHRTYGYTF.

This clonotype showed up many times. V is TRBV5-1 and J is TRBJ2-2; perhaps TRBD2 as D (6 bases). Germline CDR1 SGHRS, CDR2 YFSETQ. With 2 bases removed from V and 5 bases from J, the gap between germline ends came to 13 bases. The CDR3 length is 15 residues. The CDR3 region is CASSLSGSMTGELFF. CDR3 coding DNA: TGCGCCAGCAGCTTATCCGGGAGTATGACCGGGGAGCTGTTTTTT.

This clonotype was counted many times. CDR3 sequence (DNA): TGCAGTGCTAAAAGCGAGGGACTAGCGGGAGGGATCCAAGAGACCCAGTACTTC. This codes for CSAKSEGLAGGIQETQYF. The chain has TRBV20-1 and TRBJ2-5, with TRBD2 matching 16 bases. J lost 1 base, V lost 4 bases, and 9 bases had no gene match. The CDR3 has 18 amino acids. Per germline, CDR1 DFQATT and CDR2 SNEGSKA (reference sequence).

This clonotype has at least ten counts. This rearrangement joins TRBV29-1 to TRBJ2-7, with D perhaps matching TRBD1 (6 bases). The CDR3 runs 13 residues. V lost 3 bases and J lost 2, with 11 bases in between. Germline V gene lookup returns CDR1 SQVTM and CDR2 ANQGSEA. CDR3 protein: CSVDSTGTYEQYF. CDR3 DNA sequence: TGCAGCGTTGATAGCACAGGGACCTACGAGCAGTACTTC.

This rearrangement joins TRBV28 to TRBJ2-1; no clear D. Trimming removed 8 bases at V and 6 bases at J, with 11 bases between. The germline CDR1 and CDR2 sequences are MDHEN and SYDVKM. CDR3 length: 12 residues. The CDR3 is CASRNPFNEQFF. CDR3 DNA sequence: TGTGCCAGCCGAAACCCGTTCAATGAGCAGTTCTTC.

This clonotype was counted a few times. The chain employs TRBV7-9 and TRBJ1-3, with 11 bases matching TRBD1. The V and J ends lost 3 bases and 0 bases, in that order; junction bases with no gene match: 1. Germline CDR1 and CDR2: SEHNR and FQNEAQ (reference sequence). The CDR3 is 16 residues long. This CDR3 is CASSFGTGGSGNTIYF. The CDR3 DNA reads TGTGCCAGCAGCTTCGGGACAGGGGGCTCTGGAAACACCATATATTTT. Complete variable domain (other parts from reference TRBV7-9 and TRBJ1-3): DTGVSQNPRHKITKRGQNVTFRCDPISEHNRLYWYRQTLGQGPEFLTYFQNEAQLEKSRLLSDRFSAERPKGSFSTLEIQRTEQGDSAMYLCASSFGTGGSGNTIYFGEGSWLTVV.

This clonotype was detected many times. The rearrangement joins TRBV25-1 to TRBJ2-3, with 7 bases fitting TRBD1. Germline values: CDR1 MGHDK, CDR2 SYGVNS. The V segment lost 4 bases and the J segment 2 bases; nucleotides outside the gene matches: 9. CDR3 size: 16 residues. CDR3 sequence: CASSASQGVLTDTQYF. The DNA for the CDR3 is TGTGCCAGCAGTGCCTCCCAGGGGGTCCTCACAGATACGCAGTATTTT.

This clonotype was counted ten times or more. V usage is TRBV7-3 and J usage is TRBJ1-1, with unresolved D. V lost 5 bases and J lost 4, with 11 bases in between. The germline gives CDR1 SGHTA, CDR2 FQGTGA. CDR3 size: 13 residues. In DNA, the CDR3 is TGTGCCAGCAGCCAAGAACCCGGCACTGAAGCTTTCTTT. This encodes CASSQEPGTEAFF.

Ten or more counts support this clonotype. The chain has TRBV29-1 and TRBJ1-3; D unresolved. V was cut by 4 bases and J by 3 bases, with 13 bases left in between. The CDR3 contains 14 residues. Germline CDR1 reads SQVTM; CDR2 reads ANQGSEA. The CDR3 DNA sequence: TGCAGCGTTGTAATCACGGGGAGTGGAAACACCATATATTTT. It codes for CSVVITGSGNTIYF.

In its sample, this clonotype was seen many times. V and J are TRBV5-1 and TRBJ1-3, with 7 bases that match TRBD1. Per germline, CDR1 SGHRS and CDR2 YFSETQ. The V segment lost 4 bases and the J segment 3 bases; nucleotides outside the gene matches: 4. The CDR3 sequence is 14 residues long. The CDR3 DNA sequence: TGCGCCAGCAGCGACCAGGGGGTTGGAAACACCATATATTTT. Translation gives CASSDQGVGNTIYF.

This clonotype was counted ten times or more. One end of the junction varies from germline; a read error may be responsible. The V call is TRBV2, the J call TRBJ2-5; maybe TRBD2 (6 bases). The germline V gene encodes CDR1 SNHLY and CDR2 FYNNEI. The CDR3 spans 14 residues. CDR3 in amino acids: CASSETSGHLGGDF. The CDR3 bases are TGTGCCAGCAGTGAGACCTCCGGGCACCTCGGCGGGGACTTC.